This paragraph reports one TCR beta chain. Here immunoSEQ multiplex PCR was the method, and the copy in TCRdb shows in-frame clones only, minus some. The table shows fewer than 150,000 clones, with 90% to 95% occurring only once. This CDR3 is 12 amino acids long. Germline-derived CDR1 and CDR2 are KGHSH and LQKENI. V was shortened by 3 bases and J by 6 bases, with 6 bases between the two germline ends. The sample belongs to a study of T cell responses to AZD1222 COVID-19 vaccine. The sequencing here drew on peripheral blood, taken 28 days after the second AZD1222 dose. The J gene is TRBJ1-5, the V gene TRBV18; D unclear. This sequence originates from an adult who received the AZD1222 COVID-19 vaccine. The CDR3 region has the DNA TGTGCCAGCTCACCGGGGAGTCAGCCCCAGCATTTT. As protein: CASSPGSQPQHF.